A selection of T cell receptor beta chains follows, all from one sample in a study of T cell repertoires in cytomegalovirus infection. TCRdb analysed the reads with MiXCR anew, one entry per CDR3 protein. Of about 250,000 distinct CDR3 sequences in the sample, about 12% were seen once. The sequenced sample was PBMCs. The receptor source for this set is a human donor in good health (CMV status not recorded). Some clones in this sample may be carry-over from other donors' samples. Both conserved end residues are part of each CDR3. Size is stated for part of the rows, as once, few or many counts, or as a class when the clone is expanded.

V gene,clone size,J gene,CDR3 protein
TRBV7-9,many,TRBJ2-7,CASSFMGQGALDEQYF
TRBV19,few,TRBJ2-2,CASKSGEPTGELFF
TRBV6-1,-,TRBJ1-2,CASSPNRGDGYTF
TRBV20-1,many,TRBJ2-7,CSARGGGHEQYF
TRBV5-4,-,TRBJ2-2,CASSSTGGETGELFF
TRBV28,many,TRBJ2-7,CASSLKGLSSYEQYF
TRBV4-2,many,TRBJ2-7,CASSQDSGTYSYEQYF
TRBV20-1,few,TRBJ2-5,CSARVPGQETQYF
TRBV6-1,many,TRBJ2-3,CASSKDRLSQSQYF
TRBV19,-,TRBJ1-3,CASIQRPFLGNTIYF
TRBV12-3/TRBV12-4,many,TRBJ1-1,CASSPGNSNTEAFF
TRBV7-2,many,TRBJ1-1,CASSFSGQLTEAFF
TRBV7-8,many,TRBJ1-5,CASSSYGPAPQHF
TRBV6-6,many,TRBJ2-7,CASSYSSGVLTYEQYF
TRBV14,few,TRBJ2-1,CASSQWLAGNQQFF
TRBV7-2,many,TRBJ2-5,CASSLGRGGQETQYF
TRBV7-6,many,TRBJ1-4,CASSLGSGATNEKLFF
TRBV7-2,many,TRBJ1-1,CASSAGDRGNTEAFF
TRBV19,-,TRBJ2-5,CASGTETQETQYF
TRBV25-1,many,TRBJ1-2,CASSARTSNYGYTF
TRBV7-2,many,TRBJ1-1,CASSSQGTTEAFF
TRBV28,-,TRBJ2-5,CASQSSGSLETQYF
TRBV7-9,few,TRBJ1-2,CASSLDGQGLAVYGYTF
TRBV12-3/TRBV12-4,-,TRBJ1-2,CASSLSGSDRGYTF
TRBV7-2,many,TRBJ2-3,CASWTASGSTDTQYF
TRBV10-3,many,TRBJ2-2,CAIRLAANTGELFF
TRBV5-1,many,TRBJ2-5,CASIQHRGRAETQYF
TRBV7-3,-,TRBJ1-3,CASSQEVGNTIDF
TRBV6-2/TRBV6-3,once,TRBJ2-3,CASSQTSGRPDTQYF
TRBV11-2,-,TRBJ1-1,CASSIGGGATEAFF
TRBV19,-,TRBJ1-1,CASKVGPMNTEAFF
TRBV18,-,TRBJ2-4,CASSPPSGENIQYF